Shown below are 21 T cell receptor beta chains from a single sample sequenced in a study of T cell repertoires in cytomegalovirus infection (dated by TCRdb to about 2019). TCRdb records Illumina HiSeq 1500 as the sequencer. The public reads were run again by TCRdb, first through fastp at Q25 and then through MiXCR, and only productive beta chains were kept. Identical CDR3 proteins give one entry, which carries the most common genes and DNA. This sample has approximately 500,000 distinct CDR3 sequences in its table, and 11% of those were observed once. The ten most abundant clones make up roughly a tenth of the sample. The sequenced material came from PBMCs. These TCRs come from a human donor in good health (CMV status not recorded). Some clones in this sample may be carry-over from other donors' samples.

This clonotype was seen a handful of times. This chain connects TRBV28 to TRBJ1-1, with unresolved D. V lost 3 bases and J lost 4, with 12 bases in between. CDR1 is MDHEN and CDR2 is SYDVKM in the germline V gene. CDR3 length: 14 residues. The CDR3 protein is CASSFLRAGTEAFF. The CDR3 DNA reads TGTGCCAGCAGTTTTTTGCGGGCGGGCACTGAAGCTTTCTTT.

V usage is TRBV2 and J usage is TRBJ2-3; TRBD2 is a possible D gene (6 bases). This CDR3 contains 16 residues. Germline V gene lookup returns CDR1 SNHLY and CDR2 FYNNEI. The V and J ends lost 6 bases and 1 base respectively, with 17 bases between them. CDR3 in amino acids: CASRPLTSLGTDTQYF. The CDR3 DNA sequence: TGTGCCAGCAGGCCCTTGACTAGTCTGGGCACAGATACGCAGTATTTT.

This clonotype was picked up a small number of times. The J gene is TRBJ2-1, the V gene TRBV28; 11 bases are shared with TRBD2. Germline loops: CDR1 MDHEN, CDR2 SYDVKM. Trimming took 7 bases from V and 8 from J; bases not matched to a gene: 10. This CDR3 contains 15 residues. The CDR3 sequence is CASTLLAGDWDEQFF. The CDR3 region has the DNA TGTGCCAGCACCTTACTAGCGGGAGATTGGGATGAGCAGTTCTTC. Full variable domain (outside the CDR3, taken from reference TRBV28 and TRBJ2-1): DVKVTQSSRYLVKRTGEKVFLECVQDMDHENMFWYRQDPGLGLRLIYFSYDVKMKEKGDIPEGYSVSREKKERFSLILESASTNQTSMYLCASTLLAGDWDEQFFGPGTRLTVL.

V gene TRBV5-4 combines with J gene TRBJ2-2; the match to TRBD2 covers 9 bases. The CDR3 has 15 residues. Looked up from germline, CDR1 is SGHNT and CDR2 is YYREEE (reference sequence). V was clipped by 4 bases and J by 6 bases; unmatched bases: 7. Here the CDR3 DNA reads TGTGCCAGCAGCCCGTGGACTAGCGCGGCCGGGGAGCTGTTTTTT. Its translation: CASSPWTSAAGELFF. The complete variable domain, with remaining parts taken from reference TRBV5-4 and TRBJ2-2, reads ETGVTQSPTHLIKTRGQQVTLRCSSQSGHNTVSWYQQALGQGPQFIFQYYREEENGRGNFPPRFSGLQFPNYSSELNVNALELDDSALYLCASSPWTSAAGELFFGEGSRLTVL.

In this sample, this clonotype turned up once. This chain connects TRBV5-4 to TRBJ2-7, with 7 nucleotides matching TRBD2. V shed 0 bases, J shed 2 bases, and the junction held 5 bases outside the gene matches. Germline CDR1 SGHNT, CDR2 YYREEE (reference sequence). This CDR3 comprises 15 residues. CDR3 protein: CASSLEGGGPYEQYF. Written as DNA, the CDR3 is TGTGCCAGCAGCTTGGAGGGCGGGGGACCCTACGAGCAGTACTTC.

For this clonotype: A much larger clone lies a single base off, so this may be a read error. V and J are TRBV28 and TRBJ2-7, with D unclear. The V end lost 4 bases, the J end lost 0 bases, and 10 bases lay between the germline ends. Germline V CDR1 and CDR2: MDHEN, SYDVKM. The CDR3 consists of 14 residues. CDR3 sequence: CASSYKRYSYEQYF. Here the CDR3 DNA reads TGTGCCAGCAGTTACAAGAGGTACTCCTACGAGCAGTACTTC.

The CDR3 region is CARIRTSGLSSYNEQFF. CDR3 nucleotide sequence: TGTGCCAGGATACGGACTAGCGGACTCAGCTCCTACAATGAGCAGTTCTTC. The rearrangement uses TRBV2 and TRBJ2-1, with 10 bases aligning to TRBD2. Germline V CDR1 and CDR2: SNHLY, FYNNEI. The CDR3 length is 17 residues. The V and J ends lost 9 bases and 0 bases, in that order; junction bases with no gene match: 11. Full variable domain (remainder filled in from reference TRBV2 and TRBJ2-1): EPEVTQTPSHQVTQMGQEVILRCVPISNHLYFYWYRQILGQKVEFLVSFYNNEISEKSEIFDDQFSVERPDGSNFTLKIRSTKLEDSAMYFCARIRTSGLSSYNEQFFGPGTRLTVL.

The V and J genes are TRBV27 and TRBJ1-1; D is undetermined. Trimming left V 4 bases short and J 6 bases short, with 12 bases between. The CDR3 spans 13 residues. From germline, CDR1 is MNHEY and CDR2 SMNVEV (reference sequence). As DNA, the CDR3 is TGTGCCAGCAGTTCCCCTGGACTACCTGAAGCTTTCTTT. This translates into CASSSPGLPEAFF.

The chain carries TRBV20-1 and TRBJ2-7; the D gene is possibly TRBD1 (6 bases). The V and J ends lost 5 bases and 1 base respectively, with 12 bases between them. The germline CDR1 and CDR2 sequences are DFQATT and SNEGSKA (reference sequence). The CDR3 is 13 residues long. The CDR3 bases are TGCAGTGCTGGCGAGGGGGTATCCTACGAGCAGTACTTC. It translates to CSAGEGVSYEQYF.

As concerns this clonotype: Since no conserved phenylalanine or tryptophan closes the CDR3, a read error is the likely cause. V usage is TRBV4-2 and J usage is TRBJ2-1; D might be TRBD1 (5 bases). The CDR3 has 13 amino acids. V lost 1 base, J lost 8 bases, and 9 bases lay in between. Germline V gives CDR1 LGHNA, CDR2 YNFKEQ. The CDR3 protein is CASSQGLGDEQFC. As DNA, the CDR3 is TGTGCCAGCAGCCAAGGGTTAGGGGATGAGCAGTTCTGC.

This clonotype was picked up many times. The V call is TRBV11-3, the J call TRBJ2-1; D may be TRBD1 or TRBD2 (7 bases each). V was trimmed by 6 bases and J by 3 bases, leaving 15 bases between them. CDR1 is SGHNT and CDR2 is YENEEA in the germline V gene. This CDR3 comprises 15 residues. The CDR3 DNA reads TGTGCCAGCAGTCTGGGAGGGGGCTACTACAATGAGCAGTTCTTC. Amino acids: CASSLGGGYYNEQFF.

This clonotype was seen a handful of times. In DNA form, the CDR3 reads TGTGCCAGCAGGGGCAGGGAACTCTATAATTCACCCCTCCACTTT. Protein sequence: CASRGRELYNSPLHF. This chain links TRBV28 with TRBJ1-6; D is perhaps TRBD1 (5 bases). V was cut by 6 bases and J by 3 bases, with 12 bases left in between. Germline CDR1 reads MDHEN; CDR2 reads SYDVKM. The length of the CDR3 is 15 residues.

This clonotype was recorded at least ten times. V usage is TRBV12-3 or TRBV12-4 and J usage is TRBJ1-1; 8 bases fit TRBD1. CDR3 size: 17 residues. V trimming: 7 bases; J trimming: 3 bases; junction bases outside the gene matches: 16. CDR3 amino acids: CASTPHGRGRGHTEAFF. CDR3 coding DNA: TGTGCCAGCACTCCCCACGGCAGGGGGCGGGGGCACACTGAAGCTTTCTTT.

This clonotype was seen many times. The V call is TRBV7-8, the J call TRBJ2-7; D gene unclear. There are 12 residues in the CDR3. The germline gives CDR1 SGHVS, CDR2 FQNEAQ. V lost 1 base and J 9 bases, leaving 10 bases between the germline ends. The CDR3 nucleotides read TGTGCCAGCAGCTTAGGCGCCCGCGGGCAGTACTTC. Its protein is CASSLGARGQYF.

This clonotype has a count of ten or more. The gene calls are TRBV7-9 and TRBJ2-1, with 8 bases aligning to TRBD2. CDR1 is SEHNR, CDR2 FQNEAQ, per germline (reference sequence). The CDR3 is 16 amino acids. J lost 5 bases, V lost 4 bases, and 10 bases had no gene match. The CDR3 sequence: CASSSPLLAGNNEQFF. DNA for the CDR3: TGTGCCAGCAGCTCCCCCCTCCTAGCGGGCAACAATGAGCAGTTCTTC.

The CDR3 coding sequence is TGTGCCAGCAGCCTCCTCTCCGGGACAGGGCAAGAAAAACTGTTTTTT. The encoded protein is CASSLLSGTGQEKLFF. The V call is TRBV6-5, the J call TRBJ1-4, with 9 nucleotides matching TRBD1. The germline gives CDR1 MNHEY, CDR2 SVGAGI. The CDR3 spans 16 residues. Losses at the gene ends were 6 bases for V and 8 bases for J; bases not matched to a gene: 13.

This clonotype was observed many times. The CDR3 spells CSAREGQHEQYF. DNA of the CDR3: TGCAGTGCTAGAGAAGGACAGCACGAGCAGTACTTC. The chain uses TRBV20-1 and TRBJ2-7, with D perhaps TRBD1 (6 bases). Germline values: CDR1 DFQATT, CDR2 SNEGSKA (reference sequence). The CDR3 loop spans 12 amino acids. Trimming cost V 0 bases and J 5 bases, with 8 bases left between them.

This clonotype was seen a few times. The gene calls are TRBV6-2 or TRBV6-3 and TRBJ2-7; 9 positions agree with TRBD2. Germline values: CDR1 MNHEY, CDR2 SVGEGT. This CDR3 has 12 residues. V shed 11 bases, J shed 6 bases, and the junction held 8 bases outside the gene matches. CDR3 coding DNA: TGTGCCGCGGGGGGGCCGATCCTCGAGCAGTACTTC. Residues: CAAGGPILEQYF.

This clonotype was observed at least ten times. V and J are TRBV18 and TRBJ1-1, with 7 bases matching TRBD1. Germline V gene lookup returns CDR1 KGHSH and CDR2 LQKENI. The CDR3 covers 14 residues. Germline trimming cut 5 bases from V and 5 bases from J; bases unmatched to any gene: 8. CDR3 region: CASSEGGGMTEAFF. The CDR3, as DNA: TGTGCCAGCTCAGAAGGGGGCGGAATGACTGAAGCTTTCTTT. The full variable domain, with the rest looked up from reference TRBV18 and TRBJ1-1, is NAGVMQNPRHLVRRRGQEARLRCSPMKGHSHVYWYRQLPEEGLKFMVYLQKENIIDESGMPKERFSAEFPKEGPSILRIQQVVRGDSAAYFCASSEGGGMTEAFFGQGTRLTVV.

This clonotype showed up just a few times. V gene TRBV20-1 combines with J gene TRBJ1-1; D ambiguous. V was clipped by 3 bases and J by 14 bases, with 10 bases between them. This CDR3 has 9 residues. In germline, CDR1 is DFQATT, CDR2 SNEGSKA (reference sequence). In nucleotides, the CDR3 is TGCAGTGCTAGTCCCGGAGGGTTCTTT. As protein: CSASPGGFF.

There are many counts of this clonotype. The chain couples TRBV6-1 to TRBJ2-1; the match to TRBD2 covers 11 bases. The CDR3 has 12 residues. CDR1 is MNHNS, CDR2 SASEGT, per germline. V shed 11 bases and J 3 bases; nucleotides not matched to a gene: 0. In DNA form, the CDR3 reads TGTGCCGGGACTAGCGGCTACAATGAGCAGTTCTTC. Protein: CAGTSGYNEQFF.